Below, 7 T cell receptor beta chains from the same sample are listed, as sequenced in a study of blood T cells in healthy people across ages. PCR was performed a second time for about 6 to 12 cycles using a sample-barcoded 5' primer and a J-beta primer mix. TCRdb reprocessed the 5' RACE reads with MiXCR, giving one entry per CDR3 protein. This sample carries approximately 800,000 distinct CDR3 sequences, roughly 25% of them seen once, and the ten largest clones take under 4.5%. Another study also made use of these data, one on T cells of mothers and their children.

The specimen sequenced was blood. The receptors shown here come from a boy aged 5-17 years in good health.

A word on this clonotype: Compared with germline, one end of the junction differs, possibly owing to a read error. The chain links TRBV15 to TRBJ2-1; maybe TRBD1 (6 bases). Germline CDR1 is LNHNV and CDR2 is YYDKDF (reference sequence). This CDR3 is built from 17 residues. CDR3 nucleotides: TGTGCCACCAGTAGAGGGGGATGGGGGAGCTCCTACAATGAGCAGTTCTTC. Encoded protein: CATSRGGWGSSYNEQFF.

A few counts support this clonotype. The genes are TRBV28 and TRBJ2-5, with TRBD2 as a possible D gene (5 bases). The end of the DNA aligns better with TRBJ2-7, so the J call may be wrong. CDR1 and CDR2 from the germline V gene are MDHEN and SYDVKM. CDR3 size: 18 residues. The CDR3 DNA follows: TGTGCCAGCAGTTCCCTCCCCCACCACGACGGGGATTCCTACGAGCAGTACTTC. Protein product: CASSSLPHHDGDSYEQYF.

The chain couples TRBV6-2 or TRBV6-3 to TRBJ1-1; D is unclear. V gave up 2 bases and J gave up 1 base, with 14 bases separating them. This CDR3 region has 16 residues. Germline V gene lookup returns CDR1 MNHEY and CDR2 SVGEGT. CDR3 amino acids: CASSYDRITSNTEAFF. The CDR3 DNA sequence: TGTGCCAGCAGTTACGACCGTATAACCTCGAACACTGAAGCTTTCTTT.

CDR3 sequence (DNA): TGTGCCAGCAGCTCTGGTGGGACTGCCTACGAGCAGTACTTC. It yields the protein CASSSGGTAYEQYF. J is TRBJ2-7 and V is TRBV7-2, with D possibly matching TRBD2 (6 bases). The V gene lost 4 bases and the J gene lost 2 bases, with 12 bases spanning the gap. Germline CDR1 and CDR2: SGHTA and FQGNSA. This CDR3 contains 14 residues.

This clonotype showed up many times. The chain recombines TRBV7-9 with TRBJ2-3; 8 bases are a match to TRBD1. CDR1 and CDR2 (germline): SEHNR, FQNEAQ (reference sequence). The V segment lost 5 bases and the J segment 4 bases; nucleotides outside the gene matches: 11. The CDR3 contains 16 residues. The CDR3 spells CASSPPPGQEADTQYF. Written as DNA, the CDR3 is TGTGCCAGCAGCCCACCCCCGGGACAGGAAGCAGATACGCAGTATTTT.

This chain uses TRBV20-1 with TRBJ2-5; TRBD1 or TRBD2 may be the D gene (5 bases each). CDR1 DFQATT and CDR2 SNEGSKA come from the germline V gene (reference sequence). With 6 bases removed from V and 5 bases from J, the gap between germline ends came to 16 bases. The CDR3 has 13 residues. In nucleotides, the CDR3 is TGCAGTGCAGAGGGGTCGGGAAGGGAGACCCAGTACTTC. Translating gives CSAEGSGRETQYF.

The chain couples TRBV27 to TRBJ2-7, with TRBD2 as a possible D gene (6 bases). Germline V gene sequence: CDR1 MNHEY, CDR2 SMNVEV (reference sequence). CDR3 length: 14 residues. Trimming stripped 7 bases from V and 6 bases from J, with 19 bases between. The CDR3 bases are TGTGCCAGCACCCCCAGCGGGCAGCGCTCCGAGCAGTACTTC. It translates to CASTPSGQRSEQYF.